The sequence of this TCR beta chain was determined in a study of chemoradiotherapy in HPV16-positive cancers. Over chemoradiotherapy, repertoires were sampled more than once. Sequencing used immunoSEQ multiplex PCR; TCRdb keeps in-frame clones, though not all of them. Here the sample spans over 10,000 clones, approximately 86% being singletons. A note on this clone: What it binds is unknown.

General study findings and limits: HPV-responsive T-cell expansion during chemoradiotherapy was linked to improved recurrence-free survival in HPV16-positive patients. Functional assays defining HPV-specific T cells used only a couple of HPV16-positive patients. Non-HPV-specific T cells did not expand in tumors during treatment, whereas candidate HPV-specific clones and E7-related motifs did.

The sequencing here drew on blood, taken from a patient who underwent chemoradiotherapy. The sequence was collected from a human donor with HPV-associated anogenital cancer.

The CDR3 sequence is CAWSVGLNTDTQYF. For the CDR3, the DNA is TGTGCCTGGAGTGTAGGGCTAAACACAGATACGCAGTATTTT. The chain employs TRBV30 and TRBJ2-3; D call uncertain. The V end lost 0 bases, the J end lost 2 bases, and 9 bases lay between the germline ends. The CDR3 sequence is 14 residues long. From germline, CDR1 is GTSNPN and CDR2 SVGIG (reference sequence).